This T cell receptor (beta chain) was sequenced during a study of blood T cell repertoires in COVID-19. Background on the study: The United States, Italy and Spain supplied acute and convalescent COVID-19 samples. T cells, B-cell-depleted T cells, or PBMCs provided the cDNA or gDNA that served as material.

Original data processing: Estimates of nucleated cell counts were drawn from the amplification of reference gene primers. The data were produced by immunoSEQ multiplex PCR, yet TCRdb's version contains in-frame clones alone and is incomplete. Clone size and the V and J calls come from that table; the DNA yielded D and trimming. This sample carries roughly 70,000 clones, 86% of them seen once, and the ten largest clones take roughly 3.6%. Germline CDR1 reads MDHEN; CDR2 reads SYDVKM. V gave up 2 bases and J gave up 0 bases, with 14 bases separating them. CDR3 length: 18 amino acids. The clonotype originates from a man between 65 and 80 years old with active COVID-19. The chain recombines TRBV28 with TRBJ1-6, with D unresolved. Specimen: peripheral blood. The DNA for the CDR3 is TGTGCCAGCAGTTTAGAGGCAGACCCCAGCTCCTATAATTCACCCCTCCACTTT. This translates into CASSLEADPSSYNSPLHF.